The present T cell receptor beta chain was sequenced within a study of cytomegalovirus exposure and HLA in healthy donors. At the level of the study: According to later analysis, the same platform produced the 120 validation and 666 first-cohort repertoires.

Germline V gene data show CDR1 as MNHEY and CDR2 as SMNVEV (reference sequence). Trimming took 3 bases from V and 2 from J; bases not matched to a gene: 7. This CDR3 region has 16 residues. A word on this clone: The antigen is unknown.

Assay used: immunoSEQ multiplex PCR; TCRdb lists only in-frame clones, some missing. The sample has about 86,000 clones, approximately 93% seen once. Study conclusions and caveats: Listed as cytomegalovirus-associated were 150 or so TCR beta chains. As was reported, the classifier diagnosed cytomegalovirus status with high specificity and sensitivity.

The validation cohort, a group of 90 to 150 subjects, included the donors and was separate from the approximately 660-subject first cohort. The sequenced sample was PBMCs. This TCR was sampled from a young man in good health and CMV-seronegative. The V call is TRBV27, the J call TRBJ2-7; 10 nucleotides agree with TRBD1. CDR3 DNA: TGTGCCAGCAGTTTCATTACCGGACAGGGGGCCTACGAGCAGTACTTC. It codes for CASSFITGQGAYEQYF.